Below, one TCR beta chain is given with its context. Participant age was roughly 18 to 95 years, and participants resided in roughly 25 US areas. Before being deemed recovered, Cohort 3 donors had two negative PCRs, clearance, or symptom resolution. This record comes from a study of blood T cell repertoires in COVID-19. Across the study: PBMCs, B-cell-depleted T cells, or T cells provided the cDNA or gDNA that made up the material.

As processed by the authors: Quantification of nucleated cells was approximated via reference gene primer amplification. The assay was immunoSEQ multiplex PCR, and TCRdb's table has in-frame clones only and misses some. That table is the source of V, J and clone size, and D and trimming were worked out from the DNA. The sample consists of approximately 230,000 clones, just under 85% of them appearing once. V was pared by 0 bases and J by 8 bases, with 8 bases between. The CDR3 extends over 14 amino acids. The germline V gene encodes CDR1 SGHTA and CDR2 FQGTGA. The sample comprised PBMCs or T cells enriched from blood (not recorded which). V is TRBV7-3 and J is TRBJ1-6; the D gene is possibly TRBD1 (5 bases). The clonotype originates from a man aged 35 to 55 who had recovered from COVID-19. CDR3 region: CASSLTGRDSPLHF. The CDR3 DNA is TGTGCCAGCAGCTTAACGGGCAGGGATTCACCCCTCCACTTT.